The 12 T cell receptor beta chains presented below share a single source sample, sequenced in a study of blood T cell repertoires in COVID-19. Profiling relied on immunoSEQ multiplex PCR, and the TCRdb table lists in-frame clones only, not all of them. This sample has some 250,000 clones, with around four fifths found just once. Sequenced: peripheral blood. The receptors here all came from a man aged 80 or over with acute or convalescent COVID-19.

The chain uses TRBV7-9 and TRBJ1-4, with D tentatively TRBD1 (6 bases). V lost 5 bases to trimming and J lost 11 bases, with 15 bases between them. This CDR3 has 13 residues. Germline V CDR1 and CDR2: SEHNR, FQNEAQ (reference sequence). The CDR3 DNA is TGTGCCAGCAGCGCCTCGACAGGTTGGAAACTGTTTTTT. It yields the protein CASSASTGWKLFF.

This rearrangement joins TRBV6-5 to TRBJ2-1, with D perhaps TRBD1 (5 bases). The CDR3 is 10 amino acids. Between the trimmed V and J ends, which lost 11 bases and 9 bases, there was a span of 11 bases. Germline CDR1 is MNHEY and CDR2 is SVGAGI. The CDR3 region has the DNA TGTGCCGTGACAGCGCCTGAGCAGTTCTTC. Amino acid sequence: CAVTAPEQFF.

The chain uses TRBV5-5 and TRBJ2-6; D uncertain. V lost 2 bases, J lost 0 bases, and 15 bases lay in between. CDR1 is SGHKS and CDR2 is YYEKEE in the germline V gene (reference sequence). The CDR3 runs to 18 residues. CDR3: CASSLVTAILSGANVLTF. The CDR3 region has the DNA TGTGCCAGCAGCTTAGTTACAGCCATCCTCTCTGGGGCCAACGTCCTGACTTTC.

V and J are TRBV7-9 and TRBJ2-3, with TRBD2 matching over 7 bases. CDR3 length equals 14 residues. The V gene's germline CDR1 is SEHNR and CDR2 FQNEAQ (reference sequence). V shed 4 bases and J 1 base; nucleotides not matched to a gene: 2. This CDR3 reads CASSWAGGTDTQYF. For the CDR3, the DNA is TGTGCCAGCAGCTGGGCGGGGGGCACAGATACGCAGTATTTT.

The CDR3 spells CASSIPPGTSSSTDTQYF. The CDR3 nucleotides read TGTGCCAGTAGTATCCCCCCCGGGACTAGTTCTAGCACAGATACGCAGTATTTT. The V and J genes are TRBV19 and TRBJ2-3; 8 bases fit TRBD2. Germline-derived CDR1 and CDR2 are LNHDA and SQIVND (reference sequence). The CDR3 runs to 18 residues. V lost 3 bases, J lost 0 bases, and 11 bases stayed unmatched.

This sequence joins TRBV11-1 and TRBJ2-4; a weak D match, TRBD1 (6 bases). Trimming took off 2 bases at V and 3 bases at J, with 14 bases between the two ends. The germline V gene has CDR1 SGHAT and CDR2 FQDESV (reference sequence). The CDR3 spans 16 residues. The CDR3: CASSLNRVGGKNIQYF. CDR3 bases: TGTGCCAGCAGCTTAAACAGGGTTGGAGGCAAAAACATTCAGTACTTC. The variable domain in full, completed from reference TRBV11-1 and TRBJ2-4, reads EAEVAQSPRYKITEKSQAVAFWCDPISGHATLYWYRQILGQGPELLVQFQDESVVDDSQLPKDRFSAERLKGVDSTLKIQPAELGDSAMYLCASSLNRVGGKNIQYFGAGTRLSVL.

The chain carries TRBV11-2 and TRBJ2-3; D might be TRBD2 (6 bases). The CDR3 runs to 14 residues. CDR1 is SGHAT, CDR2 FQNNGV, per germline. Trimming removed 3 bases at V and 3 bases at J, with 10 bases between. CDR3 region: CASSFFRGTDTQYF. The CDR3, as DNA: TGTGCCAGCAGCTTTTTCCGGGGGACAGATACGCAGTATTTT. Full variable domain (outside the CDR3, taken from reference TRBV11-2 and TRBJ2-3): EAGVAQSPRYKIIEKRQSVAFWCNPISGHATLYWYQQILGQGPKLLIQFQNNGVVDDSQLPKDRFSAERLKGVDSTLKIQPAKLEDSAVYLCASSFFRGTDTQYFGPGTRLTVL.

The V gene is TRBV6-5, the J gene TRBJ2-3; D is perhaps TRBD2 (6 bases). Trimming cost V 5 bases and J 6 bases, with 9 bases left between them. The CDR3 runs to 12 residues. Germline lookup yields CDR1 MNHEY and CDR2 SVGAGI. The CDR3: CASSTGGDTQYF. For the CDR3, the DNA is TGTGCCAGCAGTACCGGGGGTGATACGCAGTATTTT.

The V and J genes are TRBV5-4 and TRBJ2-1; the D gene is possibly TRBD1 (6 bases). Germline CDR1 reads SGHNT; CDR2 reads YYREEE (reference sequence). V was trimmed by 0 bases and J by 5 bases, leaving 12 bases between them. The CDR3 covers 15 residues. The CDR3 nucleotides read TGTGCCAGCAGCTTGGGACCCGCAGGGGACAATGAGCAGTTCTTC. It codes for CASSLGPAGDNEQFF.

The J gene is TRBJ2-1, the V gene TRBV19; a weak D match, TRBD2 (6 bases). Germline-derived CDR1 and CDR2 are LNHDA and SQIVND (reference sequence). Trimming took 5 bases from V and 8 from J, leaving 25 bases between them. The CDR3 extends over 17 amino acids. The CDR3 protein is CASSFLVGGVKVDEQFF. In DNA, the CDR3 is TGTGCCAGTAGTTTCCTCGTCGGGGGAGTTAAGGTCGATGAGCAGTTCTTC.

The chain couples TRBV18 to TRBJ2-3, with TRBD2 matching 11 bases. This CDR3 contains 18 residues. The V gene end was trimmed by 1 base and the J gene end by 0 bases; junction bases not matched to a gene: 6. CDR1 and CDR2 (germline): KGHSH, LQKENI. The CDR3 sequence is CASSPRLAGPSSTDTQYF. In nucleotides, the CDR3 is TGTGCCAGCTCACCACGACTAGCGGGACCCTCTAGCACAGATACGCAGTATTTT.

The chain couples TRBV2 to TRBJ2-7; D is unclear. This CDR3 comprises 12 residues. The germline gives CDR1 SNHLY, CDR2 FYNNEI. Trimming left V 1 base short and J 4 bases short, with 5 bases between. The CDR3 DNA is TGTGCCAGCAGTGAAGTGCAGTACGAGCAGTACTTC. Its translation: CASSEVQYEQYF.